This T cell receptor (beta chain) emerged from a study of metastatic and nonmetastatic thyroid tumors. Looking at the study overall: The study looked at repertoires side by side in blood and in tumor or nodule tissue from malignant and benign thyroid patients. Notes on the study in general: It was reported that TCR beta diversity was significantly higher in malignant thyroid tumors than benign nodules, in blood and tumor.

This CDR3 has 15 amino acids. Germline CDR1 reads DFQATT; CDR2 reads SNEGSKA (reference sequence). With 4 bases clipped from V and 7 bases from J, the junction kept 10 bases outside the gene matches. Thyroid surgery was performed in patients who had received no treatment beforehand. As regards this clone: Its antigen is unknown.

TCRdb re-called clones via MiXCR from the PCR reads. The repertoire holds about 59,000 clones, under 30% seen once, with about 16% in the top ten. The specimen was blood. The sequence was obtained from a female donor with papillary thyroid cancer or a benign thyroid nodule (not recorded which). Some clones in this sample may be carry-over from other donors' samples. The chain combines TRBV20-1 with TRBJ1-4; TRBD1 agrees at 9 bases. For the CDR3, the DNA is TGCAGTGCTAATGGCGGACAGGGGAACAGTGAAAAACTGTTTTTT. Translating gives CSANGGQGNSEKLFF.